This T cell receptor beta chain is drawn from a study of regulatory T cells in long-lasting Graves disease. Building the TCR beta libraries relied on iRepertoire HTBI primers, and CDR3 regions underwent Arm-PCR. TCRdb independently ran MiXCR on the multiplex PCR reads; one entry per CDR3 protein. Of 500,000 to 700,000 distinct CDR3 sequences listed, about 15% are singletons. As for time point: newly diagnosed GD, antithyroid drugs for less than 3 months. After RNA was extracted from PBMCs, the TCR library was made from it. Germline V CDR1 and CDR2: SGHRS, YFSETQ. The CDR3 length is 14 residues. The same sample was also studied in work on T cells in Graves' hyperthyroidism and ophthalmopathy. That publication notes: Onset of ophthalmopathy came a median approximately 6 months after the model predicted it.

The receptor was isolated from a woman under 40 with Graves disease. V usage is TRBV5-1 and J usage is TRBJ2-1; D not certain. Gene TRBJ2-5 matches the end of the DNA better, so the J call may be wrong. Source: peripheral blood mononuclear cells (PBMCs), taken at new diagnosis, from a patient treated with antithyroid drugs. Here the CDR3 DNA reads TGCGCCAGCAGCTTGTTTATCGGCCAAGAGACCCAGTACTTC. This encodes CASSLFIGQETQYF.